Within the sample, the clone carrying this T cell receptor beta chain is large (0.1 to 1%). Antigen specificity is unknown. This sample is part of a study of vaccination and CD4 T cells after COVID-19. The overall study: By nasal swab PCR, the convalescent patients were SARS-CoV-2 positive, with 8 or 9 mild cases and one severe. Whole-study findings and limits: Clonotypes reactive to SARS-CoV-2 had a median that went up from around 20 to 38, but not significantly.

CDR3 length equals 15 residues. V lost 5 bases to trimming and J lost 2 bases, with 10 bases between them. In germline, CDR1 is MDHEN, CDR2 SYDVKM. Treatment of the sample: approximately nine-day PBMC culture with coronavirus spike peptide pools or control peptides (ViraFEST assay). Cultured CD4+ T cells had their DNA profiled by the Oncomine TCR Beta short-read assay. CD4+ T cells were cultured, and genomic DNA was extracted from them. A single record per CDR3 protein comes from TCRdb applying MiXCR to the PCR reads. The sample yields some 3,000 distinct CDR3 sequences, 65% to 85% seen once. The V call is TRBV28, the J call TRBJ2-6; TRBD1 or TRBD2 may be the D gene (5 bases each). This receptor was identified in a human donor who had recovered from COVID-19. Input material: CD4+ T cells from blood, cultured in vitro. This chain's CDR3 is CASSARGAGANVLTF. CDR3 bases: TGTGCCAGCAGTGCGAGGGGTGCTGGGGCCAACGTCCTGACTTTC.